The present T cell receptor beta chain was sequenced within a study of cytomegalovirus exposure and HLA in healthy donors. Findings and limits, study-wide: The study flagged about 160 TCR beta chains as cytomegalovirus-associated. That first-cohort TCR clusters tended to co-occur in the 95 to 150 validation repertoires was found in a later analysis.

The CDR3 sequence is 14 residues long. CDR1 and CDR2 from the germline V gene are SGHTA and FQGNSA. V was pared by 5 bases and J by 1 base, with 9 bases between. Note on this clone: The target antigen is unknown.

Separation from the roughly 690-subject first cohort characterized the 120-subject validation cohort, to which the donors belonged. Using immunoSEQ multiplex PCR, the repertoire was profiled, and TCRdb retains in-frame clones only, with some absent. The table has 130,000 to 150,000 clones, roughly nine tenths seen once. Sequencing used PBMCs. This TCR was sampled from a woman aged 18-29 years in good health and CMV-seropositive. The chain joins TRBV7-2 to TRBJ1-5; D is possibly TRBD1 (5 bases). In DNA, the CDR3 is TGTGCCAGCAGCCCGCAGGGAAGCAATCAGCCCCAGCATTTT. It encodes CASSPQGSNQPQHF.